This T cell receptor beta chain was captured in a study of T cell responses to AZD1222 COVID-19 vaccine. Findings and limits, study-wide: Spike-specific TCR breadth and depth rose after two AZD1222 doses. Reports say nearly half of spike-specific TCRs go after unmutated variant regions.

As to this clone: Its antigen remains unidentified.

Assay: immunoSEQ multiplex PCR; the TCRdb copy retains only in-frame clones and omits some. The sample comprises 95,000 to 150,000 clones, about 90% of which are singletons, and roughly 7.9% rests with the top ten. This CDR3 has 13 residues. Germline V lookup: CDR1 LNHDA, CDR2 SQIVND (reference sequence). Trimming shortened V by 5 bases and J by 4 bases, and 6 bases separated the two germline ends. This specimen consisted of peripheral blood, obtained 28 days after the second AZD1222 dose. The chain uses TRBV19 and TRBJ1-6; D is ambiguous. The origin of this receptor is an adult who received the AZD1222 COVID-19 vaccine. CDR3 coding DNA: TGTGCCAGTAGTCTTTCGTATAATTCACCCCTCCACTTT. Translated: CASSLSYNSPLHF.